What follows are 5 T cell receptor beta chains derived from one specimen sequenced in a study of preoperative IRX-2 immunotherapy in early breast cancer. The repertoire was sequenced with immunoSEQ multiplex PCR; TCRdb's copy has only in-frame clones and lacks some. The sample carries 250 to 300 clones, approximately 85% recorded once. Stated treatment: preoperative locoregional IRX-2 cytokine immunotherapy. The sequencing here drew on normal tissue next to the tumor, taken from a patient treated with IRX-2 immunotherapy. The receptors come from a human donor with breast cancer.

The genes are TRBV11-3 and TRBJ1-4; 9 bases align to TRBD1. Trimming took 5 bases from V and 8 from J; bases not matched to a gene: 12. The CDR3 is made up of 16 amino acids. Germline loops: CDR1 SGHNT, CDR2 YENEEA. Here the CDR3 reads CASSGGPGQGGEKLFF. For the CDR3, the DNA is TGTGCCAGCAGCGGAGGACCGGGACAGGGTGGAGAAAAACTGTTTTTT.

This chain uses TRBV28 with TRBJ2-1; 9 bases line up with TRBD1. This CDR3 has 15 residues. V dropped 7 bases and J dropped 7; count of bases not matched to a gene: 11. Germline loops: CDR1 MDHEN, CDR2 SYDVKM. The DNA for the CDR3 is TGTGCCAGCACCCTTGGTGGGACAGGGTGGAATGAGCAGTTCTTC. It is translated as CASTLGGTGWNEQFF. Combining the CDR3 with reference TRBV28 and TRBJ2-1 gives the whole variable domain DVKVTQSSRYLVKRTGEKVFLECVQDMDHENMFWYRQDPGLGLRLIYFSYDVKMKEKGDIPEGYSVSREKKERFSLILESASTNQTSMYLCASTLGGTGWNEQFFGPGTRLTVL.

The chain uses TRBV29-1 and TRBJ2-5, with D perhaps being TRBD1 or TRBD2 (7 bases each). This CDR3 comprises 13 residues. Trimming removed 1 base from V and 5 bases from J, with 11 bases in between. Germline V gene sequence: CDR1 SQVTM, CDR2 ANQGSEA. Here the CDR3 DNA reads TGCAGCGTTGAAGGACAGGGAGGGGAGACCCAGTACTTC. This translates into CSVEGQGGETQYF.

The chain links TRBV6-8 to TRBJ2-7, with D tentatively TRBD1 (6 bases). Germline assignment: CDR1 MNHGY and CDR2 SAAAGT. Trimming shortened V by 6 bases and J by 4 bases, and 16 bases separated the two germline ends. CDR3 length equals 14 residues. CDR3 DNA: TGTGCCAGCAGCCCCGACAGGCCGGTTTACGAGCAGTACTTC. The encoded protein is CASSPDRPVYEQYF.

V is TRBV18 and J is TRBJ1-3, with 8 bases lining up with TRBD1. CDR1 is KGHSH, CDR2 LQKENI, per germline. This CDR3 contains 15 residues. Unmatched junction bases numbered 5, after V lost 3 bases and J lost 4 bases. The CDR3 nucleotides are TGTGCCAGCTCACCGAGACAGGGGTCGGGAAACACCATATATTTT. This gives the protein CASSPRQGSGNTIYF.